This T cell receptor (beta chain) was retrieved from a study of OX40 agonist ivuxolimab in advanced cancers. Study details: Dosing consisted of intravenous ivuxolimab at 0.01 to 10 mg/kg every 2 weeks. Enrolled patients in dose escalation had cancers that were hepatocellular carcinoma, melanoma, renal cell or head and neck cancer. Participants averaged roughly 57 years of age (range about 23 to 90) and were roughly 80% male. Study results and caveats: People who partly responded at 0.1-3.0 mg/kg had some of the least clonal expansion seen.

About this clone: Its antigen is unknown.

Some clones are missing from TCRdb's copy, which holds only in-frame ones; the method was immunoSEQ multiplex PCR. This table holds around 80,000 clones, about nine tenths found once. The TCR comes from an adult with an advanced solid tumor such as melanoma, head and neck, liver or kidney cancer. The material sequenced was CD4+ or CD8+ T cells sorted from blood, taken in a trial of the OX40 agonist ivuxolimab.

CDR3 in amino acids: CASSDPGTTPFRNTIYF. CDR3 nucleotide sequence: TGTGCCAGCAGTGATCCGGGCACGACGCCCTTCAGAAACACCATATATTTT. The V call is TRBV6-1, the J call TRBJ1-3; no firm D call. The V end lost 3 bases, the J end lost 5 bases, and 20 bases lay between the germline ends. The length of the CDR3 is 17 residues. CDR1 MNHNS and CDR2 SASEGT come from the germline V gene.